Listed below are T cell receptor beta chains from one sample, sequenced in a study of T cell repertoires in cytomegalovirus infection. The antigens these receptors bind are not known. TCRdb recomputed calls from the reads with MiXCR, one row per CDR3 protein. The sample records about 310,000 distinct CDR3 sequences, around 25% being singletons. The sequencing used cultured PBMCs, collected from culture after CMV antigen stimulation. These receptors all come from a human donor in good health (CMV status not recorded). Some clones in this sample may be carry-over from other donors' samples. CDR3s include the opening cysteine and the closing phenylalanine or tryptophan. Each record gives: D gene, V gene, clone size, J gene, CDR3 DNA, CDR3 protein. A D gene is named only where the DNA matches it firmly. Some rows mark clone size as missing; the rest say once, few, many or name a class of expanded clone.

D: TRBD2
V: TRBV10-3
size: many
J: TRBJ2-5
DNA: TGTGCCATCAGTGACCCGGGACTAGTAGTCAGGACCCAGTACTTC
CDR3: CAISDPGLVVRTQYF

D: -
V: TRBV6-5
size: -
J: TRBJ2-3
DNA: TGTGCCAGCAGTGATGGAAGTGATACGCAGTATTTT
CDR3: CASSDGSDTQYF

D: -
V: TRBV7-8
size: -
J: TRBJ2-5
DNA: TGTGCCAGCAGCTTAGCCCTAATAGCGGAGATAGAGACCCAGTACTTC
CDR3: CASSLALIAEIETQYF

D: -
V: TRBV6-1
size: few
J: TRBJ2-7
DNA: TGTGCCAGCAGCTTGCCGACTCCCACCTACGAGCAGTACTTC
CDR3: CASSLPTPTYEQYF

D: -
V: TRBV19
size: few
J: TRBJ1-2
DNA: TGTGCCAGTAGTATAGTCTTCCAGGTTAACTATGGCTACACCTTC
CDR3: CASSIVFQVNYGYTF

D: -
V: TRBV7-8
size: once
J: TRBJ1-5
DNA: TGTGCCAGCAGCTTAGGGGCCAGACAGCCCCAGCATTTT
CDR3: CASSLGARQPQHF

D: -
V: TRBV20-1
size: -
J: TRBJ1-5
DNA: TGCAGTGCTAGAGAGCAGGTCGAACGGCCCCAGCATTTT
CDR3: CSAREQVERPQHF

D: TRBD1
V: TRBV24-1
size: -
J: TRBJ2-2
DNA: TGTGCCACCAGTGTCACAGGGGATCACGGGGAGCTGTTTTTT
CDR3: CATSVTGDHGELFF

D: -
V: TRBV9
size: many
J: TRBJ2-1
DNA: TGTGCCAGCAGCGTACTCCCAAAATCCAATGAGCAGTTCTTC
CDR3: CASSVLPKSNEQFF

D: -
V: TRBV19
size: few
J: TRBJ2-5
DNA: TGTGCCAGTAGTACGACCGGAGCATCCCAAGAGACCCAGTACTTC
CDR3: CASSTTGASQETQYF

D: TRBD2
V: TRBV27
size: few
J: TRBJ2-1
DNA: TGTGCCAGCAGTCCCAACAGCCAACTAGCGGGACGCCACAATGAGCAGTTCTTC
CDR3: CASSPNSQLAGRHNEQFF

D: -
V: TRBV11-3
size: many
J: TRBJ1-1
DNA: TGTGCCAGCAGCTTGGGGGGGCGGGTCACTGAAGCTTTCTTT
CDR3: CASSLGGRVTEAFF

D: -
V: TRBV5-1
size: few
J: TRBJ2-5
DNA: TGCGCCAGCACCCTGGTTGGGGCTGGAGAGACCCAGTACTTC
CDR3: CASTLVGAGETQYF

D: TRBD2
V: TRBV6-2/TRBV6-3
size: few
J: TRBJ2-3
DNA: TGTGCCATCGGGAGGGCCTCTAAGACAGATACGCAGTATTTT
CDR3: CAIGRASKTDTQYF

D: -
V: TRBV5-1
size: -
J: TRBJ1-2
DNA: TGCGCCAGCAGCTTGGAGGGGATTGGGTATGGCTACACCTTC
CDR3: CASSLEGIGYGYTF

D: -
V: TRBV5-4
size: -
J: TRBJ2-5
DNA: TGTGCCAGCAGGGGGTGGACCCAAGAGACCCAGTACTTC
CDR3: CASRGWTQETQYF

D: -
V: TRBV7-3
size: -
J: TRBJ2-1
DNA: TGTGCCAGCAGCTTAATAACAGGGCCTTCGCGCAATGAGCAGTTCTTC
CDR3: CASSLITGPSRNEQFF

D: -
V: TRBV7-2
size: many
J: TRBJ2-2
DNA: TGTGCCAGCAGCTTAGGGGCATACAGCACCGGGGAGCTGTTTTTT
CDR3: CASSLGAYSTGELFF

D: -
V: TRBV4-3
size: once
J: TRBJ1-2
DNA: TGCGCCAGCAGCCAAGATGTGGCAGCCACCTATGGCTACACCTTC
CDR3: CASSQDVAATYGYTF

D: TRBD1
V: TRBV4-1
size: -
J: TRBJ2-5
DNA: TGCGCCAGCAGCCACCAGACAGGGGGTCTGGAGACCCAGTACTTC
CDR3: CASSHQTGGLETQYF

D: -
V: TRBV14
size: -
J: TRBJ2-5
DNA: TGTGCCAGCAGCCAAGGGGTAGAGACCCAGTACTTC
CDR3: CASSQGVETQYF

D: TRBD2
V: TRBV27
size: -
J: TRBJ2-7
DNA: TGTGCCAGCAGCCCCTGGGGGCGGGGGATTACTAGCGGGAGCTCCTACGAGCAGTACTTC
CDR3: CASSPWGRGITSGSSYEQYF

D: TRBD1
V: TRBV5-4
size: -
J: TRBJ1-6
DNA: TGTGCCAGCCAACAGGGGCGGGGCTCCTATAATTCACCCCTCCACTTT
CDR3: CASQQGRGSYNSPLHF

D: -
V: TRBV19
size: -
J: TRBJ2-6
DNA: TGTGCCAGTAGTAAGAAGGACGGTTGGTCTGGGGCCAACGTCCTGACTTTC
CDR3: CASSKKDGWSGANVLTF

D: TRBD2
V: TRBV10-3
size: many
J: TRBJ2-5
DNA: TGTGCCATCAAGACGGGACGGGGAGGGGAGACCCAGTACTTC
CDR3: CAIKTGRGGETQYF

D: TRBD1
V: TRBV27
size: -
J: TRBJ2-7
DNA: TGTGCCAGCACCCATAGCAGGGGGCTCTACGAGCAGTACTTC
CDR3: CASTHSRGLYEQYF

D: -
V: TRBV12-3/TRBV12-4
size: -
J: TRBJ2-1
DNA: TGTGCCAGCAGGTCCCGGACGGACAATGAGCAGTTCTTC
CDR3: CASRSRTDNEQFF

D: TRBD2
V: TRBV5-4
size: few
J: TRBJ2-1
DNA: TGTGCCAGCAGCCCCGGGGGGTCCCTGAATGAGCAGTTCTTC
CDR3: CASSPGGSLNEQFF

D: TRBD2
V: TRBV7-2
size: few
J: TRBJ2-3
DNA: TGTGCCAGCAGCTTAAGAATAGGGCAGCTTGGGGCTAGCGGGAATAGCACAGATACGCAGTATTTT
CDR3: CASSLRIGQLGASGNSTDTQYF

D: -
V: TRBV5-6
size: -
J: TRBJ1-1
DNA: TGTGCCAGCAGCTCCGACGTCCCGTGGGGTGAAGCTTTCTTT
CDR3: CASSSDVPWGEAFF

D: -
V: TRBV2
size: -
J: TRBJ2-5
DNA: TGTGCCAGCATACGAGTACGCAACCAAGAGACCCAGTACTTC
CDR3: CASIRVRNQETQYF

D: TRBD1
V: TRBV4-3
size: -
J: TRBJ1-1
DNA: TGCGCCAGCAGCCAAGCGGCCGACAGGGGGCACACTGAAGCTTTCTTT
CDR3: CASSQAADRGHTEAFF

D: -
V: TRBV6-1
size: -
J: TRBJ1-6
DNA: TGTGCCAGCAGTGACCTGGCGGGTTCACCCCTCCACTTT
CDR3: CASSDLAGSPLHF

D: -
V: TRBV12-3/TRBV12-4
size: once
J: TRBJ1-2
DNA: TGTGCCAGCGGAAGTGAGGGGTATGGCTACACCTTC
CDR3: CASGSEGYGYTF

D: -
V: TRBV5-4
size: -
J: TRBJ2-4
DNA: TGTGCCAGCAGCTCCCCCGGGACCTCAGGGCTGGGCAAAAACATTCAGTACTTC
CDR3: CASSSPGTSGLGKNIQYF

D: -
V: TRBV2
size: -
J: TRBJ1-1
DNA: TGTGCCAGCAGGGAGACAGTTCTGAACACTGAAGCTTTCTTT
CDR3: CASRETVLNTEAFF